The 9 T cell receptor beta chains reported below all come from one sample, sequenced in a study of T cells in women clearing cervical HPV infection. Using immunoSEQ multiplex PCR, the repertoire was profiled, and TCRdb retains in-frame clones only, with some absent. Its table lists about 41,000 clones. Sequenced sample: blood buffy coat. The receptors were gathered from a woman aged 18-70 years with a cervical HPV16 infection that either progressed to CIN3+ or cleared (not recorded which).

With regard to this clone: The read falls 3 residues short of the CDR3 end, and the missing part is taken from the germline J gene. V gene TRBV2 combines with J gene TRBJ2-3; 8 bases fit TRBD1. This CDR3 contains 12 residues. Germline V CDR1 and CDR2: SNHLY, FYNNEI. The CDR3 sequence: CATLIGQGAQYF. CDR3 bases read: TGTGCCACCCTGATTGGACAGGGAGCG.

Regarding this clone: The CDR3 end is not reached by the read, which stops 3 residues before it; the germline J gene fills it in. The gene calls are TRBV6-4 and TRBJ2-5, with TRBD2 matching over 14 bases. Germline V lookup: CDR1 MRHNA, CDR2 SNTAGT. CDR3 length: 16 residues. The ends lost 5 bases at V and 5 bases at J; junction bases unmatched: 7. CDR3 region: CASSPTSGGAWETQYF. The CDR3 bases that were read are TGTGCCAGCAGTCCGACTAGCGGGGGGGCGTGGGAGACC.

As to this clone: The missing CDR3 end, 3 residues past where the read stops, is filled in from the germline J gene. J is TRBJ2-3 and V is TRBV19; possibly TRBD2 for D (5 bases). The CDR3 covers 16 residues. The germline gives CDR1 LNHDA, CDR2 SQIVND (reference sequence). The ends were cut back, 8 bases at V and 2 bases at J, with 20 bases in the middle. CDR3 DNA (partial): TGTGCCAGTCGTACCGCAGACTACCCACACACAGATACG. It codes for CASRTADYPHTDT. The full CDR3 is CASRTADYPHTDTQYF.

As concerns this clone: The read ends 3 residues before the CDR3 terminus; that terminus is restored from the germline J gene. The chain has TRBV2 and TRBJ2-1; D ambiguous. V was clipped by 0 bases and J by 4 bases, with 13 bases between them. The germline gives CDR1 SNHLY, CDR2 FYNNEI. The CDR3 runs 16 residues. CDR3 sequence reads: CASSEAITIQYNEQFF. The sequenced CDR3 bases are TGTGCCAGCAGTGAAGCTATCACTATCCAATACAATGAG.

In the case of this clone: The read terminates 3 residues before the CDR3 end, so the remaining end is supplied by the germline J gene. The chain uses TRBV18 and TRBJ1-1; TRBD1 might be the D (6 bases). The germline V gene has CDR1 KGHSH and CDR2 LQKENI. V was cut by 6 bases and J by 0 bases, with 8 bases left in between. This CDR3 is built from 13 residues. CDR3 residues: CASSGQVNTEAFF. CDR3 bases read: TGTGCCAGCTCGGGACAAGTGAACACTGAA.

For this clone: The CDR3 end lies 3 residues beyond the end of the read and is filled in from the germline J gene. This sequence joins TRBV5-1 and TRBJ2-7; 8 bases are shared with TRBD2. After removal of 1 base from V and 1 base from J, the junction contained 4 bases not matched to a gene. Germline values: CDR1 SGHRS, CDR2 YFSETQ. This CDR3 spans 15 amino acids. The part of the CDR3 DNA that was read is TGCGCCAGCAGCTTGACTAGCGGAAGTTCCTACGAG. Amino acids: CASSLTSGSSYE. In full, the CDR3 is CASSLTSGSSYEQYF.

With respect to this clone: The read falls 3 residues short of the CDR3 end, and the missing part is taken from the germline J gene. This chain connects TRBV11-1 to TRBJ1-1; D is perhaps TRBD1 (6 bases). V was cut by 8 bases and J by 0 bases, with 13 bases left in between. Germline assignment: CDR1 SGHAT and CDR2 FQDESV (reference sequence). The CDR3 contains 14 residues. CDR3 DNA (partial): TGTGCCAGCGAAGATGGGGGCCTGAACACTGAA. Translating gives CASEDGGLNTE. The whole CDR3 protein is CASEDGGLNTEAFF. The full variable domain, rest sourced from reference TRBV11-1 and TRBJ1-1, is EAEVAQSPRYKITEKSQAVAFWCDPISGHATLYWYRQILGQGPELLVQFQDESVVDDSQLPKDRFSAERLKGVDSTLKIQPAELGDSAMYLCASEDGGLNTEAFFGQGTRLTVV.

Points on this clone: The read ends 3 residues early relative to the CDR3; the germline J gene fills the gap. The V and J genes are TRBV5-6 and TRBJ2-1; 11 nucleotides match TRBD2. J was trimmed by 4 bases and V by 4 bases; bases with no gene match: 4. From germline, CDR1 is SGHDT and CDR2 YYEEEE. CDR3 length equals 15 residues. The CDR3 protein is CASSLRTSGYNEQFF. CDR3 DNA, as far as it was read: TGTGCCAGCAGCCTACGGACTAGCGGGTACAATGAG.

About this clone itself: The sequence runs out 3 residues before the end of the CDR3; the remainder is reconstructed from the germline J gene. The rearrangement links TRBV4-1 to TRBJ2-5; 11 nucleotides line up with TRBD2. With V trimmed by 2 bases and J by 5 bases, 10 bases remained unmatched. The CDR3 is made up of 17 amino acids. Germline CDR1 reads MGHRA; CDR2 reads YSYEKL. The CDR3 here is CASSQMVSGGVEETQYF. CDR3 DNA (partial): TGCGCCAGCAGCCAAATGGTTAGCGGGGGGGTTGAGGAGACC.